This T cell receptor beta chain was sequenced for a study of CD8 T cells in ankylosing spondylitis (dated by TCRdb to 2017 to 2019). About the study as a whole: The study set out to find disease-linked TCR variants by profiling T cell receptor beta repertoires in ankylosing spondylitis patients and healthy donors. The full study cohort comprised 25 or so ankylosing spondylitis patients and 85 to 120 healthy donors. Samples of peripheral blood were taken, and for ankylosing spondylitis patients, synovial fluid was collected as well. On the study overall, not on this receptor specifically: Some motif variants had previously been reported in the synovial fluid and blood of reactive arthritis patients, which suggests shared mechanisms of disease initiation. The disease-linked clones were reported as significantly enriched in matched synovial fluid samples from ankylosing spondylitis patients. A TCR beta motif made up of 7 to 9 highly homologous amino acid variants appeared to be characteristic of blood from ankylosing spondylitis patients. A CD8+ phenotype was shown by the disease-linked clones, which were found at relatively low frequencies in peripheral blood.

Instrument on record: Illumina HiSeq 2500. Quantitative 5'-RACE with molecular barcodes was used to prepare TCR beta libraries. Per the authors' processing: To identify disease-linked TCR variants, a new computational method was used, one built on a probabilistic model of VDJ rearrangement. In TCRdb, the public reads were trimmed at Q25 with fastp and aligned with MiXCR, with productive beta chains retained. Each record represents a unique CDR3 protein, reported with the most common genes and DNA among its rows. TCRdb, not the original authors, processed these V and J calls. In all, the sample holds roughly 470,000 distinct CDR3 sequences, and roughly 25% of those were seen once. Roughly 0.9% of the sample is taken by the ten largest. The table lists this clonotype with a few counts. No antigen is known for it. Within one base of it there is no much larger clone, and no base qualities were kept. This sequence originates from a male donor with ankylosing spondylitis. What was sequenced was blood, either unsorted or a sorted T cell fraction (not recorded which).

CDR3 reads: CASRGTSVNEQFF. In nucleotides, the sequence is TGTGCCAGCAGGGGGACTAGCGTCAATGAGCAGTTCTTC. The chain employs TRBV3-1 and TRBJ2-1; 10 central nucleotides agree with TRBD2. From V the trimming removes 6 bases and from J it removes 6 bases, while the gene matches leave 2 bases of the junction unaccounted for. As encoded in the germline V gene (reference sequence), CDR1 is LGHDT while CDR2 is YNNKEL. The CDR3 measures 13 amino acids from cysteine to phenylalanine. The CDR3 DNA has 39 bases and is translated from base 1.